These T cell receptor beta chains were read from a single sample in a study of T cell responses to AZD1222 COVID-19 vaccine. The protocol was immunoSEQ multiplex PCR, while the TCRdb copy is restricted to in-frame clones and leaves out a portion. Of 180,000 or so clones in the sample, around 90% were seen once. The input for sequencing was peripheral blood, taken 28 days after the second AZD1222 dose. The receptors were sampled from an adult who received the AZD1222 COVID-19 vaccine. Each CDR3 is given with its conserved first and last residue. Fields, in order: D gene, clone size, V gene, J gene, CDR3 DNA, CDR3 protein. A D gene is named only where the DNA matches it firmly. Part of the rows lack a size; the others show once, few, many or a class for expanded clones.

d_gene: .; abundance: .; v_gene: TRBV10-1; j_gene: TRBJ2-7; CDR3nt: TGCGCCAGCAGTGAGTCCCAGGGGGCCAGCGGGAACAGTGGCTACGAGCAGTACTTC; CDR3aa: CASSESQGASGNSGYEQYF
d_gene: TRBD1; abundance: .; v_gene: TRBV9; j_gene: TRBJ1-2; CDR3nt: TGTGCCAGCAGCGTTCAGGGAGGGGGCGGCTACACCTTC; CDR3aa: CASSVQGGGGYTF
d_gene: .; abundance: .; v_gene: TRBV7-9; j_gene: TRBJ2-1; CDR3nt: TGTGCCAGCACCTCTGGGAGTTGGTCCTACAATGAGCAGTTCTTC; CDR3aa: CASTSGSWSYNEQFF
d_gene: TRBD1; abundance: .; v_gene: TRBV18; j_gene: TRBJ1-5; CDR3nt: TGTGCCAGCTCACCCGACAGGGTAGACCAGCCCCAGCATTTT; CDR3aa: CASSPDRVDQPQHF
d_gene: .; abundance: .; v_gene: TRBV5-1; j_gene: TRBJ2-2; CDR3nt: TGCGCCAGCAGCCCCTCGACTAGTAGGGCCGGGGAGCTGTTTTTT; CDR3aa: CASSPSTSRAGELFF
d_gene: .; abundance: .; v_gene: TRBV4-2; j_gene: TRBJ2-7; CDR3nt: TGTGCCAGCAGCCGTGAAAAGGTCATGGGAGGCGAGCAGTACTTC; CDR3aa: CASSREKVMGGEQYF
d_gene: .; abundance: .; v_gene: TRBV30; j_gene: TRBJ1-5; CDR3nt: TGTGCCTGGAGTGTGCAAGGCCCCCAGCCCCAGCATTTT; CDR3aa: CAWSVQGPQPQHF
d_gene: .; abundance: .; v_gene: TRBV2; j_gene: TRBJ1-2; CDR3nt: TGTGCCAGCAGCGGGGACGCGGACAACTATGGCTACACCTTC; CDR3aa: CASSGDADNYGYTF
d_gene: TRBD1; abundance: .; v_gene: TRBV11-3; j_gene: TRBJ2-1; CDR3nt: TGTGCCAGCAGCTTAGTTAACAGGGGAAGCCCTCATGGCATCAATGAGCAGTTCTTC; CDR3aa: CASSLVNRGSPHGINEQFF
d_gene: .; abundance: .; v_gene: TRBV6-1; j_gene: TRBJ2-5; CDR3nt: TGTGCCAGCAGTGAGACCCCGTCCTTAAAGACCCAGTACTTC; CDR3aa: CASSETPSLKTQYF
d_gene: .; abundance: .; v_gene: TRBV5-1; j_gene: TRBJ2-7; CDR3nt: TGCGCCAGCAGCTTTGGGGGAGCTCGGGAGCAGTACTTC; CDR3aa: CASSFGGAREQYF
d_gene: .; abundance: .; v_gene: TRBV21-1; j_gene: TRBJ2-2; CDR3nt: TGTGCCAGCAGCGAAGGACTAGCGGGAGACACCGGGGAGCTGTTTTTT; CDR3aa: CASSEGLAGDTGELFF
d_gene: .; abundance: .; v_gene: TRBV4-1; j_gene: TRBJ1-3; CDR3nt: TGCGCCAGCAGCCAAGATCCCTCAGGCGCATACTCTGGAAACACCATATATTTT; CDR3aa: CASSQDPSGAYSGNTIYF
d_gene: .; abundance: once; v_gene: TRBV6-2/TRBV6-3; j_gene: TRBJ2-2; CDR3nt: TGTGCCAGCAGTTACTTGGGGGAGCTGTTTTTT; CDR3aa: CASSYLGELFF
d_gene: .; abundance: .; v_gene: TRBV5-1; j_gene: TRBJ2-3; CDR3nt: TGCGCCAGCAGCTTGGGAACGGTACTCACAGATACGCAGTATTTT; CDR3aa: CASSLGTVLTDTQYF
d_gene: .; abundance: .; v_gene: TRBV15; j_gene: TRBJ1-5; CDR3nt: TGTGCCACCAGCAGAGAATCGCAGGTTAGCAATCAGCCCCAGCATTTT; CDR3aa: CATSRESQVSNQPQHF
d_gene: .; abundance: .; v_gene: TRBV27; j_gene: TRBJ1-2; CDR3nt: TGTGCCAGCAGTCCGCTGGGGGGTGGAGGCTATGGCTACACCTTC; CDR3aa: CASSPLGGGGYGYTF
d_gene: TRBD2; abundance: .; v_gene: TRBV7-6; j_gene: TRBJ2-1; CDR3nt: TGTGCCAGCAGCCCCTACGGGGGGGCGGGCTCCTACAATGAGCAGTTCTTC; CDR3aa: CASSPYGGAGSYNEQFF
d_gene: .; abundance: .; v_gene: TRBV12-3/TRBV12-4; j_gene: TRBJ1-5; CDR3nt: TGTGCCAGCAGGCAAAACAGGGCTCAGCCCCAGCATTTT; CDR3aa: CASRQNRAQPQHF
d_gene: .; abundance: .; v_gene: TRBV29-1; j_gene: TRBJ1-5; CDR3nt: TGCAGCGCACATGGGCGGAATAGCAATCAGCCCCAGCATTTT; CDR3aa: CSAHGRNSNQPQHF
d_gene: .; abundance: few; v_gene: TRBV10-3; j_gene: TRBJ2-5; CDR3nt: TGTGCCATCATTACCGGGGGCGAGCTCAGGGAGACCCAGTACTTC; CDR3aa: CAIITGGELRETQYF
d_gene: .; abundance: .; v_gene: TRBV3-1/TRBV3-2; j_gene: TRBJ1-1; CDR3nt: TGTGCCAGCAGCCCAAGGGCTGAAGCTTTCTTT; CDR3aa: CASSPRAEAFF
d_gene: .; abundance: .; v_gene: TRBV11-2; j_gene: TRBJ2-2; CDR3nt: TGTGCCAGCAGCTTAGCGGCAGGGGTAGACACCGGGGAGCTGTTTTTT; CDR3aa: CASSLAAGVDTGELFF
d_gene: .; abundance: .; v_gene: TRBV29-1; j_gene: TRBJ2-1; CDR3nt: TGCAGCGTCCGGGAACTAAGCAATGAGCAGTTCTTC; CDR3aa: CSVRELSNEQFF
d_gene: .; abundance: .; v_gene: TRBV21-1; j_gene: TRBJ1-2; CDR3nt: TGTGCCAGCAGCAAAACAATGTACCAGTCCAGGGCTTCCTATGGCTACACCTTC; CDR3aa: CASSKTMYQSRASYGYTF
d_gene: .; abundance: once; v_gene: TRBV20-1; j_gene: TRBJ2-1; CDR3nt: TGCAGTGCTAGTGAGTGGGACTACAATGAGCAGTTCTTC; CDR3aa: CSASEWDYNEQFF
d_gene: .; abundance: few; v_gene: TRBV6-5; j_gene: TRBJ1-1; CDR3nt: TGTGCCAGCAGTTACTCGAACAGGGTGGACACTGAAGCTTTCTTT; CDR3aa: CASSYSNRVDTEAFF
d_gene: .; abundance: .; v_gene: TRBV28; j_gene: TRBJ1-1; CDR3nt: TGTGCCAGCGAACACAAAGGGATGAACACTGAAGCTTTCTTT; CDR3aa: CASEHKGMNTEAFF
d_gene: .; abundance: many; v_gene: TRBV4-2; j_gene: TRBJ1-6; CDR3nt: TGTGCCAGCAGCCAAGACCAGGGCAGGTCCAATTCACCCCTCCACTTT; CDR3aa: CASSQDQGRSNSPLHF
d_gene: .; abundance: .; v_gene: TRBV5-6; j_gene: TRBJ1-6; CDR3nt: TGTGCCAGCAGTATGGGCGGGAGCTCCTATAATTCACCCCTCCACTTT; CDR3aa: CASSMGGSSYNSPLHF
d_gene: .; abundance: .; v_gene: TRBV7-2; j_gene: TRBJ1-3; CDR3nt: TGTGCCAGCAGCCGCTACAGTTCGGGTCACTCTGGAAACACCATATATTTT; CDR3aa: CASSRYSSGHSGNTIYF
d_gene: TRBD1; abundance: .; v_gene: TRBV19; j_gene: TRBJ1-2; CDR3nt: TGTGCCAGTAGCCACCCTACGACAGGGCTGGGAGGCTACACCTTC; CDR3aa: CASSHPTTGLGGYTF
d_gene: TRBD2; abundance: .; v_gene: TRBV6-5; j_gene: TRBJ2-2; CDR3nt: TGTGCCAGCAGTACGACTAGCGGGGCGGCCGGGGAGCTGTTTTTT; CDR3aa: CASSTTSGAAGELFF
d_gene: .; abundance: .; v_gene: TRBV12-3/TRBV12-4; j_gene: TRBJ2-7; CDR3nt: TGTGCCAGCAGTTTAGCGGAGGTGGGGGAGCAGTACTTC; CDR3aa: CASSLAEVGEQYF
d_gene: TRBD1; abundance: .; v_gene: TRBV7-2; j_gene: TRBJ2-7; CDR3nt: TGTGCCAGCAGCCCGCAAGGGACAGCCTACGAGCAGTACTTC; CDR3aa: CASSPQGTAYEQYF
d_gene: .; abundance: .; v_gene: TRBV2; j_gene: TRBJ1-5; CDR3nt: TGTGCCAGCAGTGAAGCGCTTAGCAATCAGCCCCAGCATTTT; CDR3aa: CASSEALSNQPQHF
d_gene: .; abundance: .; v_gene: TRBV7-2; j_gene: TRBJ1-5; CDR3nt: TGTGCCAGCAGCTTAGAATTATCTCAGCCCCAGCATTTT; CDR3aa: CASSLELSQPQHF
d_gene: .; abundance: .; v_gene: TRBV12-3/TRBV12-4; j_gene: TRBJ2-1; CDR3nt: TGTGCCAGCAGTTTGGTTGATGAGCAGTTCTTC; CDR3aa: CASSLVDEQFF
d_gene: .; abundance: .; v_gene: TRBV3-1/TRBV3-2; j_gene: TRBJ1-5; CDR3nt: TGTGCCAGCAGCCAAGGGGCGCAGAAGGGACAGCCCCAGCATTTT; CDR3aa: CASSQGAQKGQPQHF
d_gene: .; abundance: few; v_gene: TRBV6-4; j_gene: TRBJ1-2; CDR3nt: TGTGCCAGCAGCCACTCAGGAGGGGGCTATGGCTACACCTTC; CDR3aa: CASSHSGGGYGYTF
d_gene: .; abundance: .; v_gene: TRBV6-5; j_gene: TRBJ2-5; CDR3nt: TGTGCCAGCACATTCAGGGCCGAGACCCAGTACTTC; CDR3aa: CASTFRAETQYF
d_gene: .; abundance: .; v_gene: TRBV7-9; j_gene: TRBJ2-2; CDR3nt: TGTGCCTATGTGGGTCCCCGGAACACCGGGGAGCTGTTTTTT; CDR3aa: CAYVGPRNTGELFF
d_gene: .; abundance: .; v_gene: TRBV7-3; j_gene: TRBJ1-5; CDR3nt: TGTGCCAGCAGCTTAACGGACCGAGAGAGAGACGGGCAGCCCCAGCATTTT; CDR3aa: CASSLTDRERDGQPQHF
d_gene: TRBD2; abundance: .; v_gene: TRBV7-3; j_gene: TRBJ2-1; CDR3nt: TGTGCCAGCAGCTTGGGGGGGAGGAATGAGCAGTTCTTC; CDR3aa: CASSLGGRNEQFF
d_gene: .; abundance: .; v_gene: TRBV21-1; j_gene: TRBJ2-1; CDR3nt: TGTGCCAACGTAGTAGCGCAGTACAATGAGCAGTTCTTC; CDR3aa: CANVVAQYNEQFF
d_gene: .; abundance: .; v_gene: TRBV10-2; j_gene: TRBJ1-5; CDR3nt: TGCGCCAGCAGTGAGTCGGCCGCCGATCAGCCCCAGCATTTT; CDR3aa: CASSESAADQPQHF
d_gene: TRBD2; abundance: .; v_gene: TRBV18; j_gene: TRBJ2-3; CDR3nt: TGTGCCAGCTCACCTCTGCTAGCGGGCTCTAGCACAGATACGCAGTATTTT; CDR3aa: CASSPLLAGSSTDTQYF
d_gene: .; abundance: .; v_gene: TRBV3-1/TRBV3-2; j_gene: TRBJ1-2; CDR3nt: TGTGCCAGCAGCCAGGGAGACTATGGCTACACCTTC; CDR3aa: CASSQGDYGYTF
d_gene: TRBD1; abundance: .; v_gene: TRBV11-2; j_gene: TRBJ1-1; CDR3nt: TGTGCCAGCTGCAGGGGGGGCACTGAAGCTTTCTTT; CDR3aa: CASCRGGTEAFF
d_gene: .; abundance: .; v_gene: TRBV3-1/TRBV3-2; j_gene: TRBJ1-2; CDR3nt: TGTGCCAGCAGCCAAGATTGGGTCGGGGGGGGCTATGGCTACACCTTC; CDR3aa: CASSQDWVGGGYGYTF
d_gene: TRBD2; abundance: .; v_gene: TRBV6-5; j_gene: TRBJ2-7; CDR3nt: TGTGCCAGCACTAGCGGACTAGCCTACGAGCAGTACTTC; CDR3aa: CASTSGLAYEQYF
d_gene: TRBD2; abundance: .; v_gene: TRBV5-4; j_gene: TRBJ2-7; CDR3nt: TGTGCCAGCAGCTTGGAGGCGGGAGAGTACGAGCAGTACTTC; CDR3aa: CASSLEAGEYEQYF
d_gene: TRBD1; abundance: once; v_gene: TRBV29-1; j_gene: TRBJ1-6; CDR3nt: TGCAGCGCCCGAACAGGGGCGTATTCACCCCTCCACTTT; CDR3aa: CSARTGAYSPLHF